The sequence of this T cell receptor beta chain was determined in a study of T-cell reconstitution after alpha-beta-depleted transplantation in children. The CDR3 has 16 residues. CDR1 MNHEY and CDR2 SVGAGI come from the germline V gene. The ends were cut back, 2 bases at V and 1 base at J, with 12 bases in the middle. This clonotype was counted at least ten times. Molecular barcoding with unique molecular identifiers was used for the TCRbeta library. TCRdb called the PCR reads again in MiXCR, with one record for every CDR3 protein. The top ten hold roughly a quarter of the sample, which has approximately 290,000 distinct CDR3 sequences, roughly 11% seen once.

This chain connects TRBV6-5 to TRBJ2-4; D tentatively reads TRBD1 or TRBD2 (6 bases each). The source of this sequence is a male patient aged 2 to 10 who had a stem cell transplant for chronic granulomatous disease, so the T cells may come from the graft donor. The sequences come from peripheral blood, collected 180 days after TCRalphabeta/CD19-depleted stem cell transplant. Written as DNA, the CDR3 is TGTGCCAGCAGTTACGGTCCGGGGGCGGCCAAAAACATTCAGTACTTC. Protein sequence: CASSYGPGAAKNIQYF.